These T cell receptor beta chains were read from a single sample in a study of blood T cell repertoires in COVID-19. The protocol was immunoSEQ multiplex PCR, while the TCRdb copy is restricted to in-frame clones and leaves out a portion. The sample lists 150,000 to 200,000 clones, 86% occurring once. Source material: peripheral blood. These receptors all come from a man aged 18 to 30 with acute or convalescent COVID-19. Each CDR3 is given with its conserved first and last residue. Each record gives: J gene, V gene, CDR3 protein.

>TRBJ2-3|TRBV7-3
CASSLGVLARGTDTQYF
>TRBJ2-6|TRBV30
CAWSLTGAGANVLTF
>TRBJ2-3|TRBV11-3
CASSLSGKPNTDTQYF
>TRBJ1-5|TRBV29-1
CSARTTGGNQPQHF
>TRBJ1-2|TRBV3-1/TRBV3-2
CASSQVGQEDYGYTF
>TRBJ1-5|TRBV10-1
CASRPRRGGNQPQHF
>TRBJ2-1|TRBV2
CASSFLAGKHNEQFF
>TRBJ1-2|TRBV10-3
CASWDGERYHYGYTF
>TRBJ1-1|TRBV3-1/TRBV3-2
CASSQVRTGNTEAFF
>TRBJ2-6|TRBV7-9
CASSSEGSISGANVLTF
>TRBJ2-1|TRBV5-1
CASSRGQSYNEQFF
>TRBJ2-3|TRBV6-5
CASSYVGGNTDTQYF
>TRBJ1-1|TRBV29-1
CSVEDTGQVNTEAFF
>TRBJ1-3|TRBV19
CASSLSGGQFSGNTIYF
>TRBJ2-7|TRBV29-1
CSVLAGLSYEQYF
>TRBJ1-3|TRBV4-2
CASSQPDRARSGNTIYF
>TRBJ1-1|TRBV5-3
CARSLGRPRGQAFF
>TRBJ2-5|TRBV5-5
CASSLEEWGQVGFETQYF
>TRBJ2-7|TRBV7-9
CASSFSYEQYF
>TRBJ2-2|TRBV27
CASSTNGGELFF
>TRBJ1-5|TRBV19
CASSILQGRNQPQHF
>TRBJ1-2|TRBV2
CASSDSRDNNYGYTF
>TRBJ1-3|TRBV7-9
CASSTGTGAYTIYF
>TRBJ1-1|TRBV5-5
CASSLARVVNTEAFF
>TRBJ1-2|TRBV19
CASKNVSNYGYTF
>TRBJ1-4|TRBV30
CAWSVILGQGVFGTNEKLFF
>TRBJ1-3|TRBV9
CASSVEPTAGNTIYF
>TRBJ1-2|TRBV19
CASSPGGGPGYGYTF
>TRBJ1-6|TRBV9
CASSASGQGGSPLHF
>TRBJ1-5|TRBV2
CASSRQPADNQPQHF
>TRBJ2-3|TRBV5-1
CASSLGVDRTDTQYF
>TRBJ2-1|TRBV12-3/TRBV12-4
CASSTKGIEQFF
>TRBJ2-5|TRBV5-1
CASSRGGPQETQYF
>TRBJ2-1|TRBV5-4
CASSPQGGGNEQFF
>TRBJ1-5|TRBV19
CASSTTGVNQPQHF
>TRBJ1-5|TRBV4-1
CASSQEVGTGLNQPQHF